This paragraph reports one T cell receptor (beta chain). These data belong to a study of blood T cell repertoires in COVID-19. Study overall: Sample material is recorded as cDNA or gDNA derived from T cells, B-cell-depleted T cells, or PBMCs.

V was clipped by 6 bases and J by 8 bases, with 13 bases between them. The CDR3 has 12 residues. The method was immunoSEQ multiplex PCR; TCRdb's version includes in-frame clones alone and lacks a portion of them. Of about 72,000 clones in the sample, around 86% are singletons; the top ten hold about 8.1%. V usage is TRBV12-3 or TRBV12-4 and J usage is TRBJ1-2; TRBD1 might be the D (5 bases). The sequence was collected from a young man with acute or convalescent COVID-19. The sample was peripheral blood. The CDR3 here is CASSQGGDGYTF. Written as DNA, the CDR3 is TGTGCCAGCAGCCAGGGTGGAGACGGCTACACCTTC.